This entry concerns a single T cell receptor (beta chain). Trimming removed 3 bases at V and 5 bases at J, with 19 bases between. CDR3 length: 16 amino acids. CDR1 is MDHEN and CDR2 is SYDVKM in the germline V gene. The sample belongs to a study of cytomegalovirus exposure and HLA in healthy donors. PCR primers comprised 60 Vbeta and 13 Jbeta primers. Data came from immunoSEQ multiplex PCR; TCRdb stores just in-frame clones and leaves some out. The sample features roughly 50,000 clones, with roughly 26% in its top ten. This receptor was taken from a man aged 40-49 years in good health and CMV-seropositive. Sequencing was performed on PBMCs. This chain links TRBV28 with TRBJ2-5, with a possible D match to TRBD1 (6 bases). CDR3 nucleotide sequence: TGTGCCAGCAGTTTCCGCCCGACAGGAATGTTGGAGACCCAGTACTTC. Its protein product is CASSFRPTGMLETQYF. Filled out from reference TRBV28 and TRBJ2-5, the complete variable domain reads DVKVTQSSRYLVKRTGEKVFLECVQDMDHENMFWYRQDPGLGLRLIYFSYDVKMKEKGDIPEGYSVSREKKERFSLILESASTNQTSMYLCASSFRPTGMLETQYFGPGTRLLVL.